This TCR beta chain was captured in a study of identifying expanded T cells in peripheral blood. Notes on the study in general: About 1.2 clones differed between technical replicates, versus around 16 and 19 over time. Variance in clone template counts between roughly 2-week samples significantly increased with total template count across all healthy donors.

The germline CDR1 and CDR2 sequences are MNHEY and SVGAGI. The CDR3 is made up of 12 amino acids. With 6 bases removed from V and 7 bases from J, the gap between germline ends came to 13 bases. This clone was seen more than once but under ten times. Its target is not known. During the collection period, no donor immune events like infections were recorded. The data were produced by immunoSEQ multiplex PCR, yet TCRdb's version contains in-frame clones alone and is incomplete. The profile shows approximately 110,000 clones, around nine tenths of them singletons. The sequenced material came from blood. The V call is TRBV6-5, the J call TRBJ2-7; D is undetermined. The TCR sequence derives from a person aged 18 to 70 in good health. The CDR3 region has the DNA TGTGCCAGCAGCCCCAGAGGTGGGGAGCAGTACTTC. This sequence encodes CASSPRGGEQYF.